This TCR beta chain originates from a study of T-cell memory formation after mild COVID-19. Study as a whole: Each donor largely had its own TCR clusters. The study's findings and limits: Chiefly within CM and EM were the contracting CD4+ clones; CD8+ ones were within EMRA. Among clones contracting day 15 to 85, CD4/CD8 was balanced, whereas later expanders leaned CD4+. That cross-reactive memory joined was suggested by some responding clones appearing in pre-infection memory.

TCRdb re-analysed the 5' RACE reads in MiXCR, keeping a single row per CDR3 protein. This sample has 120,000 to 150,000 distinct CDR3 sequences, with 15% to 20% found just once. This clonotype was picked up a small number of times. Antigen unknown. The CDR3 has 14 residues. Germline assignment: CDR1 SSHAT and CDR2 FNYEAQ (reference sequence). Trimming took off 3 bases at V and 4 bases at J, with 12 bases between the two ends. This sequence originates from an adult woman who had mild COVID-19 (a few samples of this study predate the infection). Cell type and time point are not known. This rearrangement joins TRBV7-7 to TRBJ2-5, with D uncertain. Sequenced: PBMCs or a T cell subset sorted from them (not recorded which). The CDR3 here is CASSFSRSLETQYF. CDR3 DNA sequence: TGTGCCAGCAGCTTCAGCAGGAGTCTAGAGACCCAGTACTTC.